This T cell receptor beta chain was obtained from a study of CD8+ T cells in alopecia areata (dated by TCRdb to the late 2010s). Study-wide context: In both human patients and the C3H/HeJ mouse model, the study applied high-throughput TCRbeta sequencing to look at T cell clonal expansion in alopecia areata. TCRbeta CDR3 regions were amplified by immunoSEQ multiplex PCR using 35 Vbeta forward and 13 Jbeta reverse primers. Clonality in the scalp was compared among normal scalp (n=4), patchy alopecia areata scalp (n=8), and alopecia totalis/universalis scalp (n=8). The RNA source kit depended on sample type: the PAXgene miRNA kit for fixed scalp, the miRNeasy kit for PBMCs, and the RNeasy kit for mouse skin. Human TCRbeta sequencing covered scalp tissue and sorted CD4+ and CD8+ peripheral blood T cells from patchy and totalis/universalis alopecia areata patients and healthy controls.

Including cysteine and phenylalanine, the CDR3 has 14 amino acids. Of all the DNA, just the CDR3 is kept, 42 bases in frame from base 1. The V and J ends are trimmed by 3 bases and 1 base, leaving 10 bases between them. The germline V gene (reference sequence) specifies SEHNR as CDR1 and FQNEAQ as CDR2. In five patients from the biomarker study, an additional sort separated CD25+CD127- cells out of the CD4+ cells. From alopecia areata patients, peripheral blood was collected along with lesional scalp punch biopsies. PBMCs were isolated by density centrifugation and stained for CD3, CD4 and CD8, after which CD4+ and CD8+ T cells were sorted on a FACSAria. Alopecia areata patients who were not treated were recruited through a multicenter biomarker study. The table lists this clone with a few counts. Its binding antigen is unknown. No much larger clone exists at a distance of one base, and base qualities are not known.

Library generation was performed with the immunoSEQ multiplex PCR assay. To provide template for TCR sequencing, every sample had RNA extracted and reverse transcribed into cDNA. First-strand cDNA was synthesized using SuperScript III with a 2:1 mix of oligo-dT and random hexamers. A synthetic immune receptor repertoire was used to gauge amplification bias, and whatever bias remained was removed computationally. As for the original processing: Raw reads were preprocessed to remove errors, and CDR3 was defined by IMGT conventions from the conserved cysteine to phenylalanine. Clonality was computed by normalizing Shannon entropy by log2 of the number of productive unique TCRs and subtracting the result from 1. Whether each scalp clone was CD4 or CD8 was inferred by checking scalp TCRbeta sequences against the CD4 and CD8 repertoires from sorted blood. Entries here come from immuneACCESS through TCRdb and include only in-frame sequences with V and J called. Some clones fail to appear in such tables; in the studies checked, an unresolved V gene covers under half of the shortfall, and the cause of the remainder is unknown. The DNA gave D and trimming, while V, J and clone size come from that table. For this sample there are approximately 40,000 clones; around half appear just once. Roughly 1.8% of the sample is taken by the ten largest.

General findings and caveats noted by the study authors: Compared with normal scalp, lesional scalp, particularly in alopecia totalis/universalis, had higher clonality and more expanded CD8+ clones, which suggests antigenic drive. Compared with mice, TCR sequences shared between patients were less clear, possibly partly because of HLA diversity across the patient population. Unlike mouse skin, which is dominated by gammadelta T cells, normal human skin has resident alphabeta T cells that are also sequenced, and this complicates analysis of the scalp TCR repertoire.

The rearrangement joined TRBV7-9 to TRBJ2-7; a confident D gene designation cannot be given. This TCR derives from a human donor with alopecia areata. Source material: CD4+ Tregs sorted from blood. The DNA sequence reads TGTGCCAGCAGCTTCATCCAGGAGTCCTACGAGCAGTACTTC. Translated, it gives CASSFIQESYEQYF.